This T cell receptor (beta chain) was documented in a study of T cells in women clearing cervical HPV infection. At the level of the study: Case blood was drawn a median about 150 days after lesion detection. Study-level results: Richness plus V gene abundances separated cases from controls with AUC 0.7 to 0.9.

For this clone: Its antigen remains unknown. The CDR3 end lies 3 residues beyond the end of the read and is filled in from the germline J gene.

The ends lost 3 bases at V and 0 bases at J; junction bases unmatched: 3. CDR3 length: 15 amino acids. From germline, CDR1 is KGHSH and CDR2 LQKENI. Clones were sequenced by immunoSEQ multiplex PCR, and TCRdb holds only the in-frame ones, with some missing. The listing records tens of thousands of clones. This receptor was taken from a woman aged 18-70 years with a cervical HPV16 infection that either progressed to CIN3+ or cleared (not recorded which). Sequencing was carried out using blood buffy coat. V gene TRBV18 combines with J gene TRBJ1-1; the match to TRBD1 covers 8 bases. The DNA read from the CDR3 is TGTGCCAGCTCACCCGGACAGGGCATGAACACTGAA. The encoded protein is CASSPGQGMNTE. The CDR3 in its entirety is CASSPGQGMNTEAFF.